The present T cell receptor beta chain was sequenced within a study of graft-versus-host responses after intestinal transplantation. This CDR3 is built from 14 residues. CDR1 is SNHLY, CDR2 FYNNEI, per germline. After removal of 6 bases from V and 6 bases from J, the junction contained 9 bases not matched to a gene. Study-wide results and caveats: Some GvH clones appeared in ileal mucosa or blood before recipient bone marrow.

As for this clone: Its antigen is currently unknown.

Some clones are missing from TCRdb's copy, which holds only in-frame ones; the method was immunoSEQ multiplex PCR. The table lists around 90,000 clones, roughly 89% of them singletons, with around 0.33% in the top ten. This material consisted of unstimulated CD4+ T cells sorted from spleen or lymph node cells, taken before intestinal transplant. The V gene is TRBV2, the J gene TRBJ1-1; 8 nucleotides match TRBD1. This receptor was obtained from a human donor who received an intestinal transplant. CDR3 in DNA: TGTGCCAGCAGGAACCTCAGGGGGCGGGCTGAAGCTTTCTTT. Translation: CASRNLRGRAEAFF.